The 2 T cell receptor beta chains below all came from one sample that was sequenced in a study of OX40 agonist ivuxolimab in advanced cancers. Produced via immunoSEQ multiplex PCR; TCRdb's table is partial and in-frame only. The table includes 59,000 or so clones, around 87% detected once. The input for sequencing was CD4+ or CD8+ T cells sorted from blood, taken in a trial of the OX40 agonist ivuxolimab. The receptor source for this set is an adult with an advanced solid tumor such as melanoma, head and neck, liver or kidney cancer.

This chain links TRBV6-1 with TRBJ1-2; 8 nucleotides match TRBD1. Germline CDR1 is MNHNS and CDR2 is SASEGT. The trim removed 6 bases at V and 2 bases at J, leaving 17 bases unmatched. The CDR3 loop spans 18 amino acids. The CDR3 sequence is CASSEQPTGARENYGYTF. The DNA for the CDR3 is TGTGCCAGCAGCGAACAACCGACAGGGGCACGTGAGAACTATGGCTACACCTTC.

This clone was counted only a few times. V gene TRBV5-7 combines with J gene TRBJ1-5; D gene unclear. Being an ORF, TRBV5-7 has a function that is uncertain. Trimming stripped 4 bases from V and 6 bases from J, with 2 bases between. This CDR3 contains 10 residues. Here the CDR3 reads CASSRQPQHF. CDR3 nucleotides: TGTGCCAGCAGCCGTCAGCCCCAGCATTTT.